This entry concerns a single T cell receptor (beta chain). Antigen unknown. The data were taken from a study of beta chain features in type 1 diabetes. General observations from the study: In patients and controls equally, PCR might favor templates that are shorter. Resolution of whether HLA type affects TCRB rearrangement was not achieved here.

Germline lookup yields CDR1 MDHEN and CDR2 SYDVKM. The CDR3 spans 11 residues. V was clipped by 10 bases and J by 2 bases; unmatched bases: 0. The sequenced template was cDNA made from the entire isolated RNA. Assay used: immunoSEQ multiplex PCR; TCRdb lists only in-frame clones, some missing. The data hold hundreds of thousands of clones, with around 15% observed a single time. J is TRBJ2-7 and V is TRBV28; TRBD2 aligns across 9 bases. The clonotype was recovered from a man in his late teens or twenties in good health. What was sequenced was naive CD4+ T cells from blood. Here the CDR3 DNA reads TGTGCCACTAGCGGGACCTACGAGCAGTACTTC. It is translated as CATSGTYEQYF.